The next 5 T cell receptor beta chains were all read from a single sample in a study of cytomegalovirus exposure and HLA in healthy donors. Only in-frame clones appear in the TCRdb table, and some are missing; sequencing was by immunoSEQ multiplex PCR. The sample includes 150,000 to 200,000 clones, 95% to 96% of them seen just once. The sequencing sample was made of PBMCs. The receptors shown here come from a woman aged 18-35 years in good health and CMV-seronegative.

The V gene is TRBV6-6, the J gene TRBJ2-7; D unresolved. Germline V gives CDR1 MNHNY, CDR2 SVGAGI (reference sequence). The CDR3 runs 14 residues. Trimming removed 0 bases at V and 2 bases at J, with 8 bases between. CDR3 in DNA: TGTGCCAGCAGTTACTCGGGCAGCCCCTACGAGCAGTACTTC. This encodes CASSYSGSPYEQYF.

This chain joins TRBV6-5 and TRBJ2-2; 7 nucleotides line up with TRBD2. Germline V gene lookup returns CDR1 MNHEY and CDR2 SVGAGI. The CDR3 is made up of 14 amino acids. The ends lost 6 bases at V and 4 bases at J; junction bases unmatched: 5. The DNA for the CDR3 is TGTGCCAGCAGCCGGGACTACTTCACCGGGGAGCTGTTTTTT. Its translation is CASSRDYFTGELFF.

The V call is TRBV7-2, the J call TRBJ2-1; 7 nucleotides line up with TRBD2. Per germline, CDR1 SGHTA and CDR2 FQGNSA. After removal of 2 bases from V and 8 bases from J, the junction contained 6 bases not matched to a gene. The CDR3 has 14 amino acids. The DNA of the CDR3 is TGTGCCAGCAGCTTACGGGGGGAGGTCTATGAGCAGTTCTTC. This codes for CASSLRGEVYEQFF.

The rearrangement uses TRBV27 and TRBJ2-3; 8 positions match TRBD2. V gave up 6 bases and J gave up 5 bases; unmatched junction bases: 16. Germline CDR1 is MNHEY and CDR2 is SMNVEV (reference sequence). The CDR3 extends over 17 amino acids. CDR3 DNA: TGTGCCAGCAGCCCCTCCCTCGGGGGGGCCTTGAAAGATACGCAGTATTTT. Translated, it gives CASSPSLGGALKDTQYF.

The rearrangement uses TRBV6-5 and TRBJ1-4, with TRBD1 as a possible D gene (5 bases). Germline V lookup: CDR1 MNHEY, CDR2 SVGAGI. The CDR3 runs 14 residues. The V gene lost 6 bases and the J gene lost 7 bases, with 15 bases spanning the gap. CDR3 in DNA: TGTGCCAGCAGGCGAAGGTTGGGGGGTGAAAAACTGTTTTTT. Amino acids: CASRRRLGGEKLFF.